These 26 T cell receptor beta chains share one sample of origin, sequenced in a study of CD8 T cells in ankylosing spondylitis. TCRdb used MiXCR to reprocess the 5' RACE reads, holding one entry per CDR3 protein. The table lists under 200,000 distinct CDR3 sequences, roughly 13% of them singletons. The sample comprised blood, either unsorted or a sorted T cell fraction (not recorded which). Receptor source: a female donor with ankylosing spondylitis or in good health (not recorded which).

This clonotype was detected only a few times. Here the CDR3 DNA reads TGTGCCTGGAGTGTACGGGAGGCGGATACGCAGTATTTT. It specifies CAWSVREADTQYF. The rearrangement links TRBV30 to TRBJ2-3; 7 bases line up with TRBD2. V trimming: 0 bases; J trimming: 6 bases; junction bases outside the gene matches: 3. Per the germline V gene, CDR1 is GTSNPN and CDR2 is SVGIG (reference sequence). The CDR3 has 13 residues. Filled out from reference TRBV30 and TRBJ2-3, the complete variable domain reads SQTIHQWPATLVQPVGSPLSLECTVEGTSNPNLYWYRQAAGRGLQLLFYSVGIGQISSEVPQNLSASRPQDRQFILSSKKLLLSDSGFYLCAWSVREADTQYFGPGTRLTVL.

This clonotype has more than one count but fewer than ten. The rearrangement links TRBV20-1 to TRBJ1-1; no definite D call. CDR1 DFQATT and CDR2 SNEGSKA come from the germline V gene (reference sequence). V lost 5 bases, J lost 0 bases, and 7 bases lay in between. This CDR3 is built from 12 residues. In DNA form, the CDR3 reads TGCAGTGCTTCCTCATTGAACACTGAAGCTTTCTTT. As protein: CSASSLNTEAFF.

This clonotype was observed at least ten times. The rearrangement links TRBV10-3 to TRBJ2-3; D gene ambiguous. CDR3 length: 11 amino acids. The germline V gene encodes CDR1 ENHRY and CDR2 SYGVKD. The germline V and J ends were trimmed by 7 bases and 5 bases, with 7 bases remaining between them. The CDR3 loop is CAITGGDTQYF. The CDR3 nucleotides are TGTGCCATCACGGGCGGAGATACGCAGTATTTT.

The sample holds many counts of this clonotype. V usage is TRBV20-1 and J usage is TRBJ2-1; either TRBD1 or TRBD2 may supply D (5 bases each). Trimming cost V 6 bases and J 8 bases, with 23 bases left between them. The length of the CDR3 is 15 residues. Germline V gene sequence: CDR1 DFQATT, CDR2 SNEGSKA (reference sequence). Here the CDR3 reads CSARRPGPNNDEQFF. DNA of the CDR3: TGCAGTGCAAGGAGACCGGGACCTAATAACGATGAGCAGTTCTTC.

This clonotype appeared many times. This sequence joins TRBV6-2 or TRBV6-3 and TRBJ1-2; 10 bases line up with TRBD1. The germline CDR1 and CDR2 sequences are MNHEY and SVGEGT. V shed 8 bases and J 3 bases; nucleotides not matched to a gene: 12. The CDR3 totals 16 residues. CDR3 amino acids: CASQRDRGVNHYGYTF. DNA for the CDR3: TGTGCCAGCCAACGGGACAGGGGTGTAAACCACTATGGCTACACCTTC.

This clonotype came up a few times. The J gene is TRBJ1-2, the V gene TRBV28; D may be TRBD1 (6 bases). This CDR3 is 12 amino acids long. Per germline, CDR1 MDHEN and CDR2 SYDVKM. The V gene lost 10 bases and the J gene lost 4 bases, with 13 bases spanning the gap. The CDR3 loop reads CATWPGAYGYTF. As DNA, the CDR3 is TGTGCCACCTGGCCGGGGGCCTATGGCTACACCTTC.

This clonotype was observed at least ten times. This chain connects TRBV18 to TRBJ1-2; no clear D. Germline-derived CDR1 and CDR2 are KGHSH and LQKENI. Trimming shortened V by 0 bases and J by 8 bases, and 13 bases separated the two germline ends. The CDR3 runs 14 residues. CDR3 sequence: CASSPPSRTQGYTF. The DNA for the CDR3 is TGTGCCAGCTCACCACCCTCGAGGACTCAGGGCTACACCTTC.

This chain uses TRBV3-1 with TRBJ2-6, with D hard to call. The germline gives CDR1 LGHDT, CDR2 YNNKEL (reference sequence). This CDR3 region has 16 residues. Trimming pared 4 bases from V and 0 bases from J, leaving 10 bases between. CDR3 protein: CASSLVGISGANVLTF. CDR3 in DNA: TGTGCCAGCAGCCTTGTCGGAATCTCTGGGGCCAACGTCCTGACTTTC.

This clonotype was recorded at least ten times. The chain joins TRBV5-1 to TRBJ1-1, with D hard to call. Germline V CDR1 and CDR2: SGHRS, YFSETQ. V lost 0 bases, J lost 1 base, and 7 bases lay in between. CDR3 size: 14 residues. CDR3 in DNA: TGCGCCAGCAGCTTGGAAGCGGGGAACACTGAAGCTTTCTTT. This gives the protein CASSLEAGNTEAFF.

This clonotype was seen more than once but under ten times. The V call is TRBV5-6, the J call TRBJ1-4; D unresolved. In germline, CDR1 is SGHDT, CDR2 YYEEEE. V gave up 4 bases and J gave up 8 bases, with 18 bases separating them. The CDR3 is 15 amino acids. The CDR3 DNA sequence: TGTGCCAGCAGCACTCCCAGCCGAGAGGGCGAAAAACTGTTTTTT. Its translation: CASSTPSREGEKLFF.

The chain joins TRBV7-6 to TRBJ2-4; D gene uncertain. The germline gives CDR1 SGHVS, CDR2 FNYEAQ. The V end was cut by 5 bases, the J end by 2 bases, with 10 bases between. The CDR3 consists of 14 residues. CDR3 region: CASSPEASKNIQYF. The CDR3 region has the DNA TGTGCCAGCAGCCCCGAGGCGTCCAAAAACATTCAGTACTTC.

The CDR3: CSVEWLAGETQYF. As DNA, the CDR3 is TGCAGCGTTGAGTGGCTAGCGGGAGAGACGCAGTATTTT. The chain joins TRBV29-1 to TRBJ2-3; 10 positions match TRBD2. V dropped 3 bases and J dropped 9; count of bases not matched to a gene: 6. The germline V gene encodes CDR1 SQVTM and CDR2 ANQGSEA. The CDR3 length is 13 residues.

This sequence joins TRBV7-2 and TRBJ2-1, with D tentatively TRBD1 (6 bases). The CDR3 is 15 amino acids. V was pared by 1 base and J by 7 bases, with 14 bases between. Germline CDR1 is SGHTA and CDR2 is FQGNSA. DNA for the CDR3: TGTGCCAGCAGCTTAGGGCAGGGGATCGGGAATGAGCAGTTCTTC. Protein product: CASSLGQGIGNEQFF.

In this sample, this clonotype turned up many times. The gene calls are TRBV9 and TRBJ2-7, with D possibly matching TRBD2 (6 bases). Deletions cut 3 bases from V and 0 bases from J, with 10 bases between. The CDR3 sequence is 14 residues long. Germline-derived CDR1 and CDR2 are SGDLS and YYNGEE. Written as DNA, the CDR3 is TGTGCCAGCAGCGGCCTAGCGAACTCCTACGAGCAGTACTTC. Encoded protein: CASSGLANSYEQYF.

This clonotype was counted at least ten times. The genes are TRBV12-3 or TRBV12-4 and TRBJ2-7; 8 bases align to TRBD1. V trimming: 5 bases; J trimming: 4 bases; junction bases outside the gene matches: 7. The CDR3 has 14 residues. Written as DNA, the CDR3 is TGTGCCAGCAGTCCAAGGACAGGGCGGTACGAGCAGTACTTC. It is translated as CASSPRTGRYEQYF.

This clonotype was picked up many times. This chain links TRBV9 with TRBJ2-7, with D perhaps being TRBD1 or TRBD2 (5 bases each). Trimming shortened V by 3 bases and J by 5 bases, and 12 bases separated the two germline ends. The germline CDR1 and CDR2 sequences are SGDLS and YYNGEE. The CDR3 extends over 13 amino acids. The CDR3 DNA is TGTGCCAGCAGCGGGGGACGGGCCAACGAGCAGTACTTC. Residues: CASSGGRANEQYF.

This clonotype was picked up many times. CDR3 residues: CSAGQVRLSKLNTEAFF. The CDR3 bases are TGCAGCGCGGGGCAGGTGAGGTTATCAAAGTTGAACACTGAAGCTTTCTTT. The chain employs TRBV29-1 and TRBJ1-1, with D tentatively TRBD1 (5 bases). The CDR3 consists of 17 residues. V lost 7 bases, J lost 0 bases, and 24 bases lay in between. Germline V gives CDR1 SQVTM, CDR2 ANQGSEA.

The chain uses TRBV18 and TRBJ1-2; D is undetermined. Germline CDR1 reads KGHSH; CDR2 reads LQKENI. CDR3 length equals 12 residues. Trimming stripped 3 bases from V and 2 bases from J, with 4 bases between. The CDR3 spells CASSPDNYGYTF. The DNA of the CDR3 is TGTGCCAGCTCACCCGACAACTATGGCTACACCTTC.

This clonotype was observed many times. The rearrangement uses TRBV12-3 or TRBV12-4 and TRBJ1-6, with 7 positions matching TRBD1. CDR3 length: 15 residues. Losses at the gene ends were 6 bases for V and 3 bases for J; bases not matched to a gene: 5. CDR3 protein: CASRKDRNYNSPLHF. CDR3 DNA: TGTGCCAGCAGGAAGGACAGGAACTATAATTCACCCCTCCACTTT.

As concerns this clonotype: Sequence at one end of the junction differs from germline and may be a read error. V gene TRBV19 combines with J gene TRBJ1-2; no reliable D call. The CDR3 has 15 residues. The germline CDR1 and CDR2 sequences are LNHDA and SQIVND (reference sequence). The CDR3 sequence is CASSIGGQANYGCTF. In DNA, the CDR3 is TGTGCCAGTAGTATCGGAGGGCAAGCTAACTATGGCTGCACCTTC.

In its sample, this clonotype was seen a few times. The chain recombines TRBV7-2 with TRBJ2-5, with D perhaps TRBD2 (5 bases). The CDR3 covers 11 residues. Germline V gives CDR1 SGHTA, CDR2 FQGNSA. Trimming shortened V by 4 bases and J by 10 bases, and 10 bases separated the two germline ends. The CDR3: CASSSGFFQYF. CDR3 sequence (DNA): TGTGCCAGCAGCTCGGGGTTCTTCCAGTACTTC.

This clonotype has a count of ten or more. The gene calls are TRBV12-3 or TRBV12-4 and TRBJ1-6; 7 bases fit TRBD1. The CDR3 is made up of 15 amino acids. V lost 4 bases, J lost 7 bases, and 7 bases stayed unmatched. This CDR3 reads CASSSRQGTNSPLHF. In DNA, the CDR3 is TGTGCCAGCAGTTCCCGACAGGGCACCAATTCACCCCTCCACTTT.

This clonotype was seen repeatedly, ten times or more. CDR3: CSVVEAGVSGELFF. DNA of the CDR3: TGCAGCGTTGTAGAGGCGGGAGTGAGCGGGGAGCTGTTTTTT. The chain links TRBV29-1 to TRBJ2-2, with 7 bases identical to TRBD2. The CDR3 sequence is 14 residues long. Germline assignment: CDR1 SQVTM and CDR2 ANQGSEA. Trimming at V came to 4 bases and at J to 7 bases, leaving 9 bases not matched to a gene.

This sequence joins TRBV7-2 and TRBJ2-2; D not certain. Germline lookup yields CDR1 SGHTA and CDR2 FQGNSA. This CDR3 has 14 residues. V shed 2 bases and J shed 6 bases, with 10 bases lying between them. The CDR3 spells CASSLLGDAGELFF. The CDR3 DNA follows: TGTGCCAGCAGCTTATTAGGTGACGCCGGGGAGCTGTTTTTT.

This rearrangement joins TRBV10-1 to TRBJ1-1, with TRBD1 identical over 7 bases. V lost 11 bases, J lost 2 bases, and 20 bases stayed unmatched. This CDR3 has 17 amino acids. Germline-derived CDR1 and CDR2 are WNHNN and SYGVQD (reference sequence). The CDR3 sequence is CAGRDPRQGPGNTEAFF. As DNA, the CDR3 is TGCGCCGGGAGGGATCCTCGACAGGGACCTGGAAACACTGAAGCTTTCTTT.

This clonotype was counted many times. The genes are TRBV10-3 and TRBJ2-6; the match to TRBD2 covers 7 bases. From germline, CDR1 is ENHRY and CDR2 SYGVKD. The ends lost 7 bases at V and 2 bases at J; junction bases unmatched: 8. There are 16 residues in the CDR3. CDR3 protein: CAIMGGMGAGANVLTF. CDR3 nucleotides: TGTGCCATCATGGGAGGGATGGGAGCTGGGGCCAACGTCCTGACTTTC.